This T cell receptor (beta chain) comes out of a study of control samples from healthy donors and cancer patients. For this clone: Other DNA sequences from this sample encode an identical CDR3 as well.

Generated by immunoSEQ multiplex PCR, the TCRdb table keeps only in-frame clones and is missing some. Of roughly 170,000 clones listed, 80% to 95% are singletons. The specimen was blood. This TCR was sampled from a woman between 55 and 75 years old in good health.

This CDR3 reads CASSGSSGGQETQYF. In nucleotides, the CDR3 is TGTGCCAGCAGTGGATCCAGCGGGGGCCAAGAGACCCAGTACTTC. This chain connects TRBV2 to TRBJ2-5; 8 nucleotides match TRBD2. The length of the CDR3 is 15 residues. The germline CDR1 and CDR2 sequences are SNHLY and FYNNEI. Trimming at V came to 4 bases and at J to 1 base, leaving 5 bases not matched to a gene.